These 10 T cell receptor beta chains were sequenced from one sample in a study of blood T cell repertoires in COVID-19. The repertoire was sequenced with immunoSEQ multiplex PCR; TCRdb's copy has only in-frame clones and lacks some. The data show tens of thousands of clones, more than 75% seen once. Specimen: peripheral blood. The receptor source for this set is a human donor in a cohort sampled during active COVID-19.

This chain uses TRBV28 with TRBJ2-7; no clear D gene. This CDR3 comprises 14 residues. Germline V lookup: CDR1 MDHEN, CDR2 SYDVKM. The ends were cut back, 6 bases at V and 2 bases at J, with 14 bases in the middle. The CDR3 reads CASRNPGSTYEQYF. CDR3 nucleotides: TGTGCCAGCAGAAACCCAGGTTCCACCTACGAGCAGTACTTC.

The chain combines TRBV9 with TRBJ1-6; D unclear. Trimming removed 0 bases from V and 7 bases from J, with 5 bases in between. This CDR3 has 13 amino acids. Germline-derived CDR1 and CDR2 are SGDLS and YYNGEE. The CDR3 DNA is TGTGCCAGCAGCGTAGCGGGGAATTCACCCCTCCACTTT. It is translated as CASSVAGNSPLHF. The whole variable domain, filled in from reference TRBV9 and TRBJ1-6, reads DSGVTQTPKHLITATGQRVTLRCSPRSGDLSVYWYQQSLDQGLQFLIQYYNGEERAKGNILERFSAQQFPDLHSELNLSSLELGDSALYFCASSVAGNSPLHFGNGTRLTVT.

This clone occurred a few times. The J gene is TRBJ1-2, the V gene TRBV30, with D unresolved. CDR1 is GTSNPN, CDR2 SVGIG, per germline (reference sequence). Trimming left V 3 bases short and J 2 bases short, with 10 bases between. The CDR3 runs 13 residues. As DNA, the CDR3 is TGTGCCTGGAGCTCCGTGAGGAACTATGGCTACACCTTC. This encodes CAWSSVRNYGYTF. Using reference TRBV30 and TRBJ1-2 for the parts outside the CDR3, the full variable domain is SQTIHQWPATLVQPVGSPLSLECTVEGTSNPNLYWYRQAAGRGLQLLFYSVGIGQISSEVPQNLSASRPQDRQFILSSKKLLLSDSGFYLCAWSSVRNYGYTFGSGTRLTVV.

This rearrangement joins TRBV24-1 to TRBJ1-5; D gene ambiguous. CDR1 and CDR2 (germline): KGHDR, SFDVKD. CDR3 size: 16 residues. The V end was cut by 2 bases, the J end by 1 base, with 11 bases between. CDR3 in amino acids: CATSDSGPRSNQPQHF. The DNA for the CDR3 is TGTGCCACCAGTGATTCTGGGCCCAGGAGCAATCAGCCCCAGCATTTT.

This chain links TRBV19 with TRBJ1-1; 7 bases align to TRBD1. This CDR3 has 15 amino acids. Trimming took 8 bases from V and 8 from J; bases not matched to a gene: 17. Germline CDR1 and CDR2: LNHDA and SQIVND (reference sequence). CDR3 sequence reads: CASSKGGGAREEAFF. The DNA of the CDR3 is TGTGCCAGTTCGAAAGGAGGGGGCGCGAGGGAGGAAGCTTTCTTT. Together with reference TRBV19 and TRBJ1-1, the CDR3 gives the full variable domain: DGGITQSPKYLFRKEGQNVTLSCEQNLNHDAMYWYRQDPGQGLRLIYYSQIVNDFQKGDIAEGYSVSREKKESFPLTVTSAQKNPTAFYLCASSKGGGAREEAFFGQGTRLTVV.

V gene TRBV20-1 combines with J gene TRBJ2-2, with 11 bases identical to TRBD2. This CDR3 is built from 17 residues. The germline CDR1 and CDR2 sequences are DFQATT and SNEGSKA (reference sequence). The V and J ends lost 3 bases and 7 bases, in that order; junction bases with no gene match: 13. The CDR3 loop is CSASRTSGSGIRGELFF. DNA of the CDR3: TGCAGTGCTAGTAGAACTAGCGGGAGTGGAATTCGCGGGGAGCTGTTTTTT.

This chain links TRBV15 with TRBJ2-5; the match to TRBD1 covers 10 bases. The CDR3 runs 15 residues. V shed 3 bases and J 5 bases; nucleotides not matched to a gene: 6. The germline gives CDR1 LNHNV, CDR2 YYDKDF (reference sequence). The CDR3: CATSRDGQGGETQYF. The CDR3 DNA follows: TGTGCCACCAGCAGGGATGGACAGGGGGGCGAGACCCAGTACTTC.

V usage is TRBV10-2 and J usage is TRBJ2-1; 7 bases are shared with TRBD2. Losses at the gene ends were 8 bases for V and 5 bases for J; bases not matched to a gene: 6. This CDR3 spans 13 amino acids. The germline V gene encodes CDR1 WSHSY and CDR2 SAAADI. DNA of the CDR3: TGCGCCAGCGGGGGGGACTTTCACAATGAGCAGTTCTTC. It yields the protein CASGGDFHNEQFF.

The V and J genes are TRBV19 and TRBJ2-1; D is perhaps TRBD2 (6 bases). V was trimmed by 1 base and J by 8 bases, leaving 12 bases between them. This CDR3 has 14 residues. CDR1 and CDR2 (germline): LNHDA, SQIVND (reference sequence). The CDR3 DNA reads TGTGCCAGTAGTATAGTCCCGGGAGCGGATGAGCAGTTCTTC. Its protein product is CASSIVPGADEQFF. Filled out from reference TRBV19 and TRBJ2-1, the complete variable domain reads DGGITQSPKYLFRKEGQNVTLSCEQNLNHDAMYWYRQDPGQGLRLIYYSQIVNDFQKGDIAEGYSVSREKKESFPLTVTSAQKNPTAFYLCASSIVPGADEQFFGPGTRLTVL.

The J gene is TRBJ2-1, the V gene TRBV19; TRBD2 is a possible D gene (6 bases). This CDR3 contains 15 residues. V shed 3 bases and J shed 4 bases, with 13 bases lying between them. Germline loops: CDR1 LNHDA, CDR2 SQIVND (reference sequence). In nucleotides, the CDR3 is TGTGCCAGTAGTATTTTGGGGGGATCATACAATGAGCAGTTCTTC. Encoded protein: CASSILGGSYNEQFF.